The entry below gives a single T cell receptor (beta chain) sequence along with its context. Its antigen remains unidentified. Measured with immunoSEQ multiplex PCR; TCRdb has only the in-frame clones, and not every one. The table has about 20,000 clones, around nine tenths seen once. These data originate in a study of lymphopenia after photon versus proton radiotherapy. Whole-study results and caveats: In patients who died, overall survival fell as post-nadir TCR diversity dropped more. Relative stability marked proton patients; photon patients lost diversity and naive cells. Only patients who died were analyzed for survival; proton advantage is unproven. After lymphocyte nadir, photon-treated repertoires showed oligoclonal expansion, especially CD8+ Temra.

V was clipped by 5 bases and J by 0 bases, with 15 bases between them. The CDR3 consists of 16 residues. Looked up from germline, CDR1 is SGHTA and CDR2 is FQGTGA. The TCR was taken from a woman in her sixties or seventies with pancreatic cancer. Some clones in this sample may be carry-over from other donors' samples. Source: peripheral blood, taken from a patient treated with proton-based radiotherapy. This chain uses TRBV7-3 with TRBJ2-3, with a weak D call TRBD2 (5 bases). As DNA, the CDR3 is TGTGCCAGCAGCCCCGGGGTCGGGCCTAGCACAGATACGCAGTATTTT. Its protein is CASSPGVGPSTDTQYF.